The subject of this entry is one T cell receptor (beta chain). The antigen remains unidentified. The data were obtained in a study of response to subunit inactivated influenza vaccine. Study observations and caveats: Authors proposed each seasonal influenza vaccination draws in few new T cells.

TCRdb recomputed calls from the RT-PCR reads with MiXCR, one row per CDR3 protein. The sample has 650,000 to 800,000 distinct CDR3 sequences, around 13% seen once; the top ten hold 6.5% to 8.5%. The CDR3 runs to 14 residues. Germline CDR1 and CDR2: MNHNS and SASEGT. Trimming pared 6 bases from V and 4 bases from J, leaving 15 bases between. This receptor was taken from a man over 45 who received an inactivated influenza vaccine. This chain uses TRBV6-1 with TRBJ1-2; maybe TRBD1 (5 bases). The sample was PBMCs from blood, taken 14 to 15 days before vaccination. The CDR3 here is CASRPDTQIYGYTF. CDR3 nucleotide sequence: TGTGCCAGCAGACCGGACACCCAGATCTATGGCTACACCTTC.